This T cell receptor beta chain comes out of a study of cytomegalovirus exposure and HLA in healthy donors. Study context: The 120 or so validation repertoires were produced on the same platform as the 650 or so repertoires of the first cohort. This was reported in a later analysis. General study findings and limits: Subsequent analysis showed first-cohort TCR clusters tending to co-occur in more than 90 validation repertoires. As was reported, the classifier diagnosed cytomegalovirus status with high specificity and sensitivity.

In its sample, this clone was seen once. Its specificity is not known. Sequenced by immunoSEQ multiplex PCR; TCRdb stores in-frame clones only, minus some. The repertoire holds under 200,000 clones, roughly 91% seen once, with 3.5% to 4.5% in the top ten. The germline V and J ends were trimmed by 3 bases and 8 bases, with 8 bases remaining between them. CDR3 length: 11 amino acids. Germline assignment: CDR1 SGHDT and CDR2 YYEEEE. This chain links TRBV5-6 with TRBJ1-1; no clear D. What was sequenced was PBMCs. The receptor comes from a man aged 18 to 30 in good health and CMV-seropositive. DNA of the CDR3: TGTGCCAGCAGCTCGCAGCGGGAAGCTTTCTTT. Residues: CASSSQREAFF.